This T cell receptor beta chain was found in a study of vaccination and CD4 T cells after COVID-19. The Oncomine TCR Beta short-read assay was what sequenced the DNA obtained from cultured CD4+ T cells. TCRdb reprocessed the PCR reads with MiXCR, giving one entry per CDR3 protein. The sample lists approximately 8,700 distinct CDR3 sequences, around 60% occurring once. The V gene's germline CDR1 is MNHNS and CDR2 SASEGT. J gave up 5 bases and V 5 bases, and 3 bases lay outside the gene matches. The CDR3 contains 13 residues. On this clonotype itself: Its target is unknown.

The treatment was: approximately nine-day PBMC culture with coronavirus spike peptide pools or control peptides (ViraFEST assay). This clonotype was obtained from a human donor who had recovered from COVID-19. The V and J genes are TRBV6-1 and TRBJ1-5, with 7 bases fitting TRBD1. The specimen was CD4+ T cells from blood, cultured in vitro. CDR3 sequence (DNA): TGTGCCAGCAGTCAAAGGGGGCATCAGCCCCAGCATTTT. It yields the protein CASSQRGHQPQHF.